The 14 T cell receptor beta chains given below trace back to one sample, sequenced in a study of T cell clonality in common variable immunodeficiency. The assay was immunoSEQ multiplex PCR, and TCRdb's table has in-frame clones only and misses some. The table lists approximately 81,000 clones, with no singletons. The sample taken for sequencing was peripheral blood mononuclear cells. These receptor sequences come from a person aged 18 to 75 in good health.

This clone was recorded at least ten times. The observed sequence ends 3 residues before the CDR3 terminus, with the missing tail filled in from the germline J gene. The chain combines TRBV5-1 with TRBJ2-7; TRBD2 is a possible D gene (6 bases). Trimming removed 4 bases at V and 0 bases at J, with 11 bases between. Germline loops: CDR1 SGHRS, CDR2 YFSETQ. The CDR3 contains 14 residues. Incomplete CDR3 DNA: TGCGCCAGCAGCCGGGACTCCCCCTCCTACGAG. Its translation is CASSRDSPSYE. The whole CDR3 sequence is CASSRDSPSYEQYF.

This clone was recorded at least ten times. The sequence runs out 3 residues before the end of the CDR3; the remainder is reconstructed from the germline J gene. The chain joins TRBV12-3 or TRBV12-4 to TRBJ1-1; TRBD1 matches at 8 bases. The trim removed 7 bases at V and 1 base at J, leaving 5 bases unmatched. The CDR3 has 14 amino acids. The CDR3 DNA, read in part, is TGTGCCAGCAACAAGGGACAGGAGAACACTGAA. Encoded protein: CASNKGQENTE. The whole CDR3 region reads CASNKGQENTEAFF.

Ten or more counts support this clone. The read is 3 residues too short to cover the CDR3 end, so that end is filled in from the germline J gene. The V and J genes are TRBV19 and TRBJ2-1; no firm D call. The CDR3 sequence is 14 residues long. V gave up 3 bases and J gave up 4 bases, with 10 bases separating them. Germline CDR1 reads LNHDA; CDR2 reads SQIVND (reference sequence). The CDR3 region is CASSIPRLYNEQFF. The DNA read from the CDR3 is TGTGCCAGTAGTATCCCTAGACTGTACAATGAG.

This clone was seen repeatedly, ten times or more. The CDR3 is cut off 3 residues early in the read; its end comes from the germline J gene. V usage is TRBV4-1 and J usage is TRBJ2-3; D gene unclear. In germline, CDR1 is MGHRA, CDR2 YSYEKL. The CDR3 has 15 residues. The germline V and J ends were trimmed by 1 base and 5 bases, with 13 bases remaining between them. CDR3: CASSQVLTAQDTQYF. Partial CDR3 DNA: TGCGCCAGCAGCCAAGTTCTCACAGCACAAGATACG.

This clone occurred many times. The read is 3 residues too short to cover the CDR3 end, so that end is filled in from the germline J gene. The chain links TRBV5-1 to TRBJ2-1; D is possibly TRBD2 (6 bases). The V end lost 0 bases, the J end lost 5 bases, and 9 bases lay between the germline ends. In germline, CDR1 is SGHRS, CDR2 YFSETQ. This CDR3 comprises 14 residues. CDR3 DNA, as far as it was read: TGCGCCAGCAGCTTGGTGGGCGGGAACAATGAG. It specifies CASSLVGGNNE. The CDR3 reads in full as CASSLVGGNNEQFF.

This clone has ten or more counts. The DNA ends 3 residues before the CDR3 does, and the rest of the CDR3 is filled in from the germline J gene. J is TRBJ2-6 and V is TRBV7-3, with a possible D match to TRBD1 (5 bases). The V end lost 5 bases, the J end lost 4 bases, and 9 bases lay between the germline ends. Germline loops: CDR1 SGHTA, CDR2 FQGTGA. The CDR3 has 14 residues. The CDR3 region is CASSPRAGANVLTF. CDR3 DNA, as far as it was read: TGTGCCAGCAGCCCCAGGGCCGGGGCCAACGTC.

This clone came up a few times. CDR3 DNA (partial): TGTGCCAGTAGTCCCAGGACAGGGAACGGC. This translates into CASSPRTGNG. The entire CDR3 is CASSPRTGNGYTF. The rearrangement links TRBV19 to TRBJ1-2; 8 positions agree with TRBD1. The CDR3 end falls 3 residues outside the read, so it is completed with the germline J gene. Germline CDR1 reads LNHDA; CDR2 reads SQIVND (reference sequence). CDR3 length: 13 amino acids.

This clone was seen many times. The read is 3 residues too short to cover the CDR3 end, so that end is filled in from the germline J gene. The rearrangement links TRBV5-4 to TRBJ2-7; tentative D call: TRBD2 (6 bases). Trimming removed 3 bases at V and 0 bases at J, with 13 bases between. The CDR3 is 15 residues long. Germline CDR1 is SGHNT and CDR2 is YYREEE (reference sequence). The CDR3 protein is CASSSGTLSSYEQYF. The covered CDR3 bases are TGTGCCAGCAGCTCCGGGACTTTGAGCTCCTACGAG.

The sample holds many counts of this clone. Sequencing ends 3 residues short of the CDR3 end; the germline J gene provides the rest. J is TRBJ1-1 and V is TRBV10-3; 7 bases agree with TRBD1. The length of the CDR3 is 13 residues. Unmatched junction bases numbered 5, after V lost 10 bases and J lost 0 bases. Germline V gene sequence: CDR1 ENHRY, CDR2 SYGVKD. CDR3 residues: CATTGVLNTEAFF. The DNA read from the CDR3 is TGTGCCACCACAGGGGTCTTGAACACTGAA.

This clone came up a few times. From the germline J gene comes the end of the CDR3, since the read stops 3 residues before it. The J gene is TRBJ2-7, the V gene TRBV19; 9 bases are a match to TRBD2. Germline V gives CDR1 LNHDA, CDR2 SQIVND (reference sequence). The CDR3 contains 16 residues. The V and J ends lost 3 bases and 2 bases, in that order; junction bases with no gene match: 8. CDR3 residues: CASSILAGPRPYEQYF. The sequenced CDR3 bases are TGTGCCAGTAGTATTCTAGCGGGACCCCGTCCCTACGAG.

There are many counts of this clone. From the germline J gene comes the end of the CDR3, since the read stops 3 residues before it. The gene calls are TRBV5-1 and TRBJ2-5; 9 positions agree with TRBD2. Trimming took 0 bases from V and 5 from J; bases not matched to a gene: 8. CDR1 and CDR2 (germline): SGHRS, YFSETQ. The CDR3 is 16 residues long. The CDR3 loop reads CASSLAIAGASETQYF. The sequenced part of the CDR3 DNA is TGCGCCAGCAGCTTGGCAATAGCGGGGGCTAGTGAGACC. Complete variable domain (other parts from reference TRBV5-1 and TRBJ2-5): KAGVTQTPRYLIKTRGQQVTLSCSPISGHRSVSWYQQTPGQGLQFLFEYFSETQRNKGNFPGRFSGRQFSNSRSEMNVSTLELGDSALYLCASSLAIAGASETQYFGPGTRLLVL.

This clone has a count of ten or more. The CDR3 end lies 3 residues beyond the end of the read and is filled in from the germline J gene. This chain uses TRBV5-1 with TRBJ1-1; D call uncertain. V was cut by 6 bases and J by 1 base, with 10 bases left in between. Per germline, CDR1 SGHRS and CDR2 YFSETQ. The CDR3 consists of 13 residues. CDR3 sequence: CASTLGTNTEAFF. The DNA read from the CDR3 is TGCGCCAGCACCCTAGGTACGAACACTGAA.

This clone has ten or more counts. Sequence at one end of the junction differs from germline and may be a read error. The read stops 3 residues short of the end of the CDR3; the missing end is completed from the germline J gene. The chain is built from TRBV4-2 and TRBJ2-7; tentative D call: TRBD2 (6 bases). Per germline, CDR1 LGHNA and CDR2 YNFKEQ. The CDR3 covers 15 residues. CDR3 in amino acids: CASSQDGGARYEQYF. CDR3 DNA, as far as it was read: TGCGCCAGCAGCCAAGATGGCGGGGCGCGATACGAG.

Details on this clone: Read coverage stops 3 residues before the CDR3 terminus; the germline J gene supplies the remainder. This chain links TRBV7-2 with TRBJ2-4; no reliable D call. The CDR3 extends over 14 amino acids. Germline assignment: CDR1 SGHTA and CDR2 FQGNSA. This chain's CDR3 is CASSGTWINYGQYF. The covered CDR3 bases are TGTGCCAGCAGCGGTACGTGGATTAACTATGGT.